This T cell receptor beta chain is from a study of blood T cell repertoires in COVID-19. Study-level background: Both acute and convalescent COVID-19 samples were obtained from the United States, Italy and Spain.

Original processing methods: Amplification with reference gene primers provided the estimates of nucleated cell counts. Libraries were prepared by immunoSEQ multiplex PCR; TCRdb keeps only in-frame clonotypes and omits some of them. For V, J and clone size, that table is used; D and trimming come from the DNA. The sample holds a few hundred thousand clones; 75% to 85% are singletons and the top ten take 7.2%. J lost 0 bases, V lost 2 bases, and 4 bases had no gene match. This CDR3 has 17 residues. Germline V lookup: CDR1 ENHRY, CDR2 SYGVKD. The TCR was taken from a human donor in a cohort sampled during active COVID-19. The V gene is TRBV10-3, the J gene TRBJ2-2, with 9 positions matching TRBD1. Sequenced: peripheral blood. The CDR3, as DNA: TGTGCCATCAGTGAGCCCCGGGACAGGGCGAACACCGGGGAGCTGTTTTTT. Translation: CAISEPRDRANTGELFF.